This T cell receptor (beta chain) was identified during a study of shared clonotypes between healthy human individuals (dated by TCRdb to 2020 to 2021). Notes on the research overall: Two women and a few men aged 18 to 49 years were included in the cohort. For each donor, three plates each were used for CD4 naive and CD4 memory, two plates were used for CD8 naive, and one plate was used for CD8 memory. To increase sequencing depth and limit assay-specific biases, TCR repertoire library preparation and sequencing were carried out by different laboratories using diverse techniques. Blood TCR repertoires of a handful of healthy adults were deeply sequenced to estimate repertoire size and the extent of clonotype sharing between individuals. Per donor, leukapheresis produced somewhere between about 0.8 and 9.5 billion PBMCs. Overall study outcomes, separate from this receptor: Clonotypes shared by all four sorted-subset donors showed higher generation probabilities than non-shared clonotypes. Based on pairwise subsampling, the degree of clonotype sharing among donors was expected to be affected by sequencing depth. The genetic and exposure-history diversity represented was limited by the small number of donors. Sampling was limited to blood, and TCR repertoires in tissue likely differ from TCR repertoires in blood. Rarefaction of sorted-subset datasets indicated incomplete sequencing despite the large sequencing depth. Naive subsets generally had larger estimated clonotype richness than memory subsets did. Sharing across a handful of donors was observed for approximately 4.6% of naive CD4, 3% to 4% of naive CD8, 2% to 2.5% of memory CD4, and over 0.3% of memory CD8 clonotypes.

TCR CDR3 regions were amplified from genomic DNA by multiplex PCR using the deep immunoSEQ assay. Extracted genomic DNA from each cell subset was distributed evenly across all wells of several immunoSEQ 96-well plates, and each plate was treated as a replicate. For sorted subsets, approximately 210 ng of genomic DNA, equivalent to some 30,000 T cell genomes, went into each replicate PCR. Purified libraries were measured with a Qubit 3.0 fluorometer, size-checked on a Bioanalyzer 2100, and measured again with the KAPA Library Quantification kit. A separate single-read 150-cycle Illumina NextSeq 550 flow cell was used to sequence each immunoSEQ 96-well plate. Processing in the source paper ran as follows. Because only junctional sequences without quality scores were contained in the immunoSEQ output, filtering matching that applied to full-length reads could not be performed. Sequences were annotated with PyIR, a Python wrapper for IgBLAST v1.9, and V/J genes and CDR3 were assigned using IMGT germline references. Reads with weak V/J assignments (E-value above 1e-6), missing CDR3, stop codons, out-of-frame junctions, or ambiguous translated residues were removed. A V3J clonotype was defined by an identical inferred V gene, J gene, and CDR3 amino acid sequence. Percentage overlap between repertoires was calculated by dividing the number of shared unique clonotypes by the size of the smaller repertoire. RTK rarefaction, the Chao1 estimator, and Recon v2.1 estimates of unobserved clonotypes were used to assess repertoire richness. Generation probabilities for all TCRbeta clonotypes obtained by the gDNA method from a handful of donors were computed using OLGA. The immuneACCESS repertoire file appears here via TCRdb, limited to in-frame rearrangements. These files lack a portion of the clones; in checked studies, under half of the deficit traces to unresolved V genes, and the cause of the others is not known. V, J and clone size are taken as reported in that table, and D and trimming were inferred from the DNA itself. Within this sample are 1.5 million to 2.5 million clones, with roughly 94% of them counted one time only. 0.95% to 1.5% of the sample comes from the top ten.

CD8 naive samples were obtained by positive selection for CCR7 among CD45RO-negative cells, yielding a CD45RA+CCR7+ population from which TemRA cells were excluded. The donors were healthy, HIV-negative adults with no recently reported acute infections or vaccinations. Every donor was a Caucasian adult living in Nashville, Tennessee, USA. After blood collection by leukapheresis, PBMCs were isolated using Ficoll-Histopaque density gradient centrifugation and then cryopreserved in the vapor phase of liquid nitrogen. Analytical flow cytometry was used to check the purity and quantity of each magnetically sorted T cell population. Genomic DNA was isolated from each sorted fraction and quantified by UV absorbance on a Nanodrop 2000c. The CDR3 runs 13 amino acids, cysteine and phenylalanine included. Of all the DNA, just the CDR3 is kept, 39 bases in frame from base 1. V lost 9 bases and J lost 1 base; the stretch between them is 12 bases long. CDR1 SNHLY and CDR2 FYNNEI are derived from the germline V gene.

To note about this clone: Its antigen is currently not known. No much larger clonotype is one base removed from it; base qualities were not supplied.

Specimen: naive CD8+ T cells sorted from blood. The cell subset or site label on this specimen signifies: CD45RA+CCR7+. This chain joins TRBV2 to TRBJ1-1, with a tentative D gene TRBD1 over 6 matching bases. This receptor was identified in a young man in good health. The DNA is TGTGCCAGTAAGGGGGGATCGAACACTGAAGCTTTCTTT. Its protein is CASKGGSNTEAFF.